The rows below give T cell receptor beta chains drawn from one sample of a study of blood T cells in healthy people across ages. TCRdb analysed the 5' RACE reads with MiXCR anew, one entry per CDR3 protein. The sample lists more than 750,000 distinct CDR3 sequences, 25% to 30% seen once, with 9.5% to 13% in the top ten. The sample was also reused in another study, on T cells of mothers and their children.

The sequenced sample was blood. These receptors all come from a woman aged 35 to 49 in good health. Both conserved end residues are part of each CDR3. The order of the fields is J gene, V gene, CDR3 protein.

>TRBJ1-6|TRBV5-1
CASSLVWSDNSPLHF
>TRBJ1-1|TRBV20-1
CSARDRKNTEAFF
>TRBJ2-7|TRBV5-1
CASSPGDSYEQYF
>TRBJ1-1|TRBV6-1
CASSRAEAFF
>TRBJ2-1|TRBV11-3
CASSGGQPVRYNEQFF
>TRBJ2-1|TRBV3-1
CASSSQQGELDEQFF
>NA|TRBV12-3/TRBV12-4
CASRYSGGDYEQYF
>TRBJ1-5|TRBV29-1
CSASTGDPGGQPQHF
>TRBJ1-2|TRBV29-1
CSVEDERFQGGYTF
>TRBJ2-1|TRBV20-1
CSASSGTSGHNEQFF
>TRBJ1-1|TRBV18
CASSPQKGAEAFF
>TRBJ2-2|TRBV29-1
CSVEWLAGGPLGTGELFF
>TRBJ2-5|TRBV4-3
CASSQGLTSLQFFSYNEQYF
>TRBJ2-5|TRBV4-2
CASSGWESQETQYF
>TRBJ2-4|TRBV4-1
CASSQLGLAKNIQYF
>TRBJ2-3|TRBV20-1
CSAGGLARSTDTQYF
>NA|TRBV23-1
CASSREQGPTLTSYEQYF
>TRBJ1-5|TRBV7-8
CASSLARQLTDQPQHF
>TRBJ1-2|TRBV4-1
CASSGIGQGSGLSYTF
>TRBJ2-2|TRBV7-2
CASSVGQGHGELFF
>TRBJ1-4|TRBV7-2
CASSAGGGHEKLFF
>TRBJ1-1|TRBV28
CASSLIGADTEAFF
>TRBJ2-2|TRBV7-2
CASSTGLAGSAGELFF
>TRBJ2-5|TRBV6-2/TRBV6-3
CASSPRTSADQETQYF
>TRBJ2-2|TRBV4-3
CASSQQELTELFF